A selection of T cell receptor beta chains follows, all from one sample in a study of T cell clonotyping in hematopoietic cell transplantation. Only in-frame clones appear in the TCRdb table, and some are missing; sequencing was by immunoSEQ multiplex PCR. The sample lists 6,000 or so clones, around nine tenths seen once, with approximately 5.6% in the top ten. Sample: peripheral blood mononuclear cells, taken 100 days after allogeneic stem cell transplant. The receptors here all came from a female patient aged 40 to 55 who had an allogeneic stem cell transplant from a related donor, so the T cells may come from the graft donor. Some clones in this sample may be carry-over from other donors' samples. Each CDR3 is given with its conserved first and last residue. D genes are given only for firm matches. Clone size is shown for a subset of rows, as once, few, many or a class of expanded clone.

CDR3aa: CASSLLGSGYEQYF
CDR3nt: TGTGCCAGCAGCTTATTGGGTAGCGGGTACGAGCAGTACTTC
j_gene: TRBJ2-7
v_gene: TRBV7-8
d_gene: TRBD2
abundance: .

CDR3aa: CASSLMGARTGELFF
CDR3nt: TGTGCCAGCAGCTTGATGGGGGCCCGGACCGGGGAGCTGTTTTTT
j_gene: TRBJ2-2
v_gene: TRBV5-4
d_gene: .
abundance: .

CDR3aa: CASSLKRGAYEQYF
CDR3nt: TGTGCCAGCAGCTTAAAACGCGGCGCCTACGAGCAGTACTTC
j_gene: TRBJ2-7
v_gene: TRBV11-3
d_gene: .
abundance: .

CDR3aa: CSVSTTYEQYF
CDR3nt: TGCAGCGTTTCCACCACCTACGAGCAGTACTTC
j_gene: TRBJ2-7
v_gene: TRBV29-1
d_gene: .
abundance: once

CDR3aa: CASRRGLSSYNEQFF
CDR3nt: TGTGCCAGTCGTAGGGGGCTTAGCTCCTACAATGAGCAGTTCTTC
j_gene: TRBJ2-1
v_gene: TRBV19
d_gene: TRBD1
abundance: .

CDR3aa: CASSLQGARAFF
CDR3nt: TGTGCCAGCAGTTTACAGGGGGCAAGAGCTTTCTTT
j_gene: TRBJ1-1
v_gene: TRBV6-5
d_gene: TRBD1
abundance: few

CDR3aa: CASSQEGAPSGSRGEQFF
CDR3nt: TGCGCCAGCAGCCAAGAGGGGGCTCCTAGCGGGAGTAGGGGTGAGCAGTTCTTC
j_gene: TRBJ2-1
v_gene: TRBV4-1
d_gene: TRBD2
abundance: .

CDR3aa: CASSIDPSGSYNEQFF
CDR3nt: TGTGCCAGTAGTATAGATCCCAGCGGGAGCTACAATGAGCAGTTCTTC
j_gene: TRBJ2-1
v_gene: TRBV19
d_gene: TRBD2
abundance: .

CDR3aa: CASSTEADSYEQYF
CDR3nt: TGTGCCAGTAGCACGGAAGCGGACTCCTACGAGCAGTACTTC
j_gene: TRBJ2-7
v_gene: TRBV19
d_gene: .
abundance: .

CDR3aa: CASSWSGTDTQYF
CDR3nt: TGTGCCAGCAGCTGGAGCGGCACAGATACGCAGTATTTT
j_gene: TRBJ2-3
v_gene: TRBV11-1
d_gene: .
abundance: .

CDR3aa: CASSFSTGTGVGEQYF
CDR3nt: TGTGCCAGCAGTTTTTCGACCGGGACAGGGGTTGGCGAGCAGTACTTC
j_gene: TRBJ2-7
v_gene: TRBV28
d_gene: TRBD1
abundance: .

CDR3aa: CSVVGTQGVFHEQYF
CDR3nt: TGCAGCGTTGTAGGTACACAGGGTGTGTTCCACGAGCAGTACTTC
j_gene: TRBJ2-7
v_gene: TRBV29-1
d_gene: .
abundance: .

CDR3aa: CASSLGSGGSYGYTF
CDR3nt: TGTGCCAGCAGCTTAGGCTCGGGGGGTAGCTATGGCTACACCTTC
j_gene: TRBJ1-2
v_gene: TRBV7-2
d_gene: .
abundance: .

CDR3aa: CASSPGGLADTQYF
CDR3nt: TGTGCCAGCAGTCCAGGGGGCTTGGCAGATACGCAGTATTTT
j_gene: TRBJ2-3
v_gene: TRBV28
d_gene: TRBD1
abundance: .

CDR3aa: CASSHGDRNEKLFF
CDR3nt: TGTGCCAGCAGCCACGGAGACAGGAATGAAAAACTGTTTTTT
j_gene: TRBJ1-4
v_gene: TRBV5-4
d_gene: .
abundance: .

CDR3aa: CASSGQGGTDTQYF
CDR3nt: TGTGCCAGCTCAGGACAGGGGGGCACAGATACGCAGTATTTT
j_gene: TRBJ2-3
v_gene: TRBV6-4
d_gene: TRBD1
abundance: once

CDR3aa: CASSEVASGGTEQYF
CDR3nt: TGTGCCAGCAGTGAAGTGGCTAGCGGGGGCACCGAGCAGTACTTC
j_gene: TRBJ2-7
v_gene: TRBV6-1
d_gene: TRBD2
abundance: .

CDR3aa: CAISFGTDSYEQYF
CDR3nt: TGTGCCATCAGTTTCGGGACAGACTCCTACGAGCAGTACTTC
j_gene: TRBJ2-7
v_gene: TRBV10-3
d_gene: TRBD1
abundance: .

CDR3aa: CASSLAGTSYNEQFF
CDR3nt: TGTGCCAGCAGCTTGGCCGGGACCAGCTACAATGAGCAGTTCTTC
j_gene: TRBJ2-1
v_gene: TRBV5-8
d_gene: .
abundance: once

CDR3aa: CASSKESLDRYFYEQYF
CDR3nt: TGTGCCAGCAGCAAAGAAAGCCTGGACAGGTACTTCTACGAGCAGTACTTC
j_gene: TRBJ2-7
v_gene: TRBV21-1
d_gene: .
abundance: .

CDR3aa: CASSEQGQGAFEQFF
CDR3nt: TGTGCCAGCAGTGAACAGGGACAGGGGGCTTTTGAGCAGTTCTTC
j_gene: TRBJ2-1
v_gene: TRBV6-1
d_gene: TRBD1
abundance: .

CDR3aa: CASSLEGESTEAFF
CDR3nt: TGTGCCAGCAGCTTAGAGGGGGAATCCACTGAAGCTTTCTTT
j_gene: TRBJ1-1
v_gene: TRBV13
d_gene: .
abundance: .

CDR3aa: CASSPQGENTGELFF
CDR3nt: TGTGCCAGCAGCCCACAGGGGGAGAACACCGGGGAGCTGTTTTTT
j_gene: TRBJ2-2
v_gene: TRBV6-5
d_gene: TRBD1
abundance: .

CDR3aa: CASSGAVETQYF
CDR3nt: TGTGCCAGCTCAGGTGCGGTCGAGACCCAGTACTTC
j_gene: TRBJ2-5
v_gene: TRBV9
d_gene: .
abundance: .

CDR3aa: CASSFWTGDGYTF
CDR3nt: TGTGCCAGCAGCTTTTGGACAGGGGATGGCTACACCTTC
j_gene: TRBJ1-2
v_gene: TRBV7-2
d_gene: TRBD1
abundance: few

CDR3aa: CASSVGLPPYEQYF
CDR3nt: TGTGCCAGCAGCGTGGGACTACCCCCCTACGAGCAGTACTTC
j_gene: TRBJ2-7
v_gene: TRBV14
d_gene: TRBD2
abundance: .

CDR3aa: CASSPLGGTEAFF
CDR3nt: TGTGCCAGCAGCCCTCTTGGGGGCACTGAAGCTTTCTTT
j_gene: TRBJ1-1
v_gene: TRBV7-3
d_gene: .
abundance: .

CDR3aa: CASTTQDRGYTF
CDR3nt: TGTGCCAGTACCACCCAGGATCGTGGCTACACCTTC
j_gene: TRBJ1-2
v_gene: TRBV19
d_gene: .
abundance: once

CDR3aa: CASSGLAGVLETQYF
CDR3nt: TGTGCCAGCAGTGGACTAGCGGGAGTTTTAGAGACCCAGTACTTC
j_gene: TRBJ2-5
v_gene: TRBV25-1
d_gene: TRBD2
abundance: .

CDR3aa: CASSLSGAAQPQHF
CDR3nt: TGTGCCAGCAGTTTATCAGGGGCCGCTCAGCCCCAGCATTTT
j_gene: TRBJ1-5
v_gene: TRBV27
d_gene: .
abundance: .

CDR3aa: CASSLGPIYEQYF
CDR3nt: TGTGCCAGCAGCTTGGGACCGATCTACGAGCAGTACTTC
j_gene: TRBJ2-7
v_gene: TRBV13
d_gene: .
abundance: .

CDR3aa: CASSQAGTSGNTQYF
CDR3nt: TGTGCCAGCAGCCAAGCTGGGACTAGCGGAAATACGCAGTATTTT
j_gene: TRBJ2-3
v_gene: TRBV4-2
d_gene: TRBD2
abundance: .

CDR3aa: CASSLASGAGTDTQYF
CDR3nt: TGTGCCAGCAGCTTGGCTAGCGGGGCGGGTACAGATACGCAGTATTTT
j_gene: TRBJ2-3
v_gene: TRBV7-2
d_gene: TRBD2
abundance: .

CDR3aa: CASSQDPTQLIGEKLFF
CDR3nt: TGCGCCAGCAGCCAAGATCCCACACAGTTAATTGGAGAAAAACTGTTTTTT
j_gene: TRBJ1-4
v_gene: TRBV4-1
d_gene: .
abundance: .

CDR3aa: CASQELVGGDRQSEAFF
CDR3nt: TGCGCCAGTCAAGAATTGGTGGGGGGCGACCGACAATCCGAAGCTTTCTTT
j_gene: TRBJ1-1
v_gene: TRBV5-1
d_gene: .
abundance: .

CDR3aa: CASSPQGRNTEAFF
CDR3nt: TGTGCCAGCAGCCCGCAGGGCCGAAACACTGAAGCTTTCTTT
j_gene: TRBJ1-1
v_gene: TRBV9
d_gene: .
abundance: .

CDR3aa: CASSGTGNFYEQYF
CDR3nt: TGTGCCAGCAGCGGGACAGGGAATTTCTACGAGCAGTACTTC
j_gene: TRBJ2-7
v_gene: TRBV2
d_gene: TRBD1
abundance: .

CDR3aa: CASSLGQGPSYEQYF
CDR3nt: TGTGCCAGCAGCTTAGGGCAGGGGCCCTCCTACGAGCAGTACTTC
j_gene: TRBJ2-7
v_gene: TRBV7-2
d_gene: .
abundance: once

CDR3aa: CASSSGSTDTQYF
CDR3nt: TGTGCCAGCAGTAGCGGGAGCACAGATACGCAGTATTTT
j_gene: TRBJ2-3
v_gene: TRBV6-4
d_gene: .
abundance: once

CDR3aa: CASSQELNRGVFYEQYF
CDR3nt: TGTGCCAGCAGCCAAGAGCTCAACAGGGGTGTTTTCTACGAGCAGTACTTC
j_gene: TRBJ2-7
v_gene: TRBV4-2
d_gene: TRBD1
abundance: .

CDR3aa: CASSLSTGTQYF
CDR3nt: TGTGCCAGCAGCTTATCGACGGGTACGCAGTATTTT
j_gene: TRBJ2-3
v_gene: TRBV7-8
d_gene: .
abundance: .